The clone carrying this T cell receptor beta chain appeared a single time. Its antigen is not known. This record comes from a study of OX40 agonist ivuxolimab in advanced cancers. In the study overall: Enrolled patients in dose escalation had cancers that were hepatocellular carcinoma, melanoma, renal cell or head and neck cancer.

The data were produced by immunoSEQ multiplex PCR, yet TCRdb's version contains in-frame clones alone and is incomplete. The data show about 68,000 clones, more than 75% seen once. V lost 0 bases, J lost 3 bases, and 11 bases lay in between. This CDR3 has 15 amino acids. Regarding the study as a whole: Relative to CD4+ cells, CD8+ T cells on average had more expanded clones. CD4+ and CD8+ blood T cells expanded clonally by week 6 at 0.1 to 3.0 mg/kg.

This material consisted of CD4+ or CD8+ T cells sorted from blood, taken in a trial of the OX40 agonist ivuxolimab. The chain links TRBV23-1 to TRBJ1-2; the D is unclear. TRBV23-1 is flagged as an ORF with uncertain function. The clonotype comes from an adult with an advanced solid tumor such as melanoma, head and neck, liver or kidney cancer. In DNA, the CDR3 is TGCGCCAGCAGTCAATCGCGGCGGAAGGACTATGGCTACACCTTC. This gives the protein CASSQSRRKDYGYTF.